This TCR beta chain was documented in a study of T cells in tuberculosis (dated by TCRdb to the late 2010s). Describing the broader study: To characterize T cells specific for the mycobacterial lipid antigen glucose monomycolate (GMM), the study used CD1B tetramers together with high-throughput TCR immunosequencing. IGRA-negative adolescents, IGRA-positive adolescents with latent tuberculosis and adults with active tuberculosis, ten per group, were compared in a South African clinical cohort.

The investigation overall reported the following: Clinical samples were selected based on which cryopreserved specimens were available, and the active tuberculosis cases were adults whereas the controls were adolescents. An accuracy of just under 90% (AUROC 0.75 to 0.9) was reached by a classifier using the diverse GMM-specific repertoire, compared with around 70% accuracy when GEM motif frequencies were used. Smaller NN-distances were partly driven by shorter CDR3-alpha lengths in active tuberculosis patients, and statistical significance was not reached for the TCR-beta difference. Active tuberculosis TCR-alpha repertoires showed smaller mean NN-distances to GMM-specific TCRs than IGRA-negative controls, suggesting clonal expansion of these TCRs.

At study entry, a tuberculin skin test and the QuantiFERON-TB GOLD In-Tube IGRA were used to screen adolescents for latent tuberculosis infection. Immunosequencing was performed on unsorted cryopreserved PBMC and covered around 91,000 T cells per clinical donor on average. Eleven high schools in the Worcester region of the Western Cape, South Africa, served as enrollment sites for adolescents aged 12 to 18 years. Some 10 M. tuberculosis-infected and around 10 uninfected adolescents were selected with matching for age and sex. PBMC from adolescents were isolated by density centrifugation from freshly drawn heparinized blood and were then cryopreserved. The immunoSEQ multiplex PCR assay was used to generate TCR libraries, with TCR-beta and/or TCR-alpha/delta assays applied to each sample. The Illumina high-throughput platform was used to sequence the amplified TCR libraries. Under the source paper's analysis protocol: Clustering and dimensionality reduction relied on pairwise TCRdist distances among GMM-specific receptors from T cells that were either sorted ex vivo or expanded in vitro. Each clinical repertoire received a mean NN-distance score, defined as the average TCRdist to the nearest 10% of tetramer-positive reference sequences. GEM TCR motif frequency was computed as the fraction of unique TCRs matching known GEM sequences by V/J usage and CDR3 length. Linear discriminant analysis with leave-one-out cross-validation, implemented in scikit-learn, was used to classify active tuberculosis. The table was pulled from immuneACCESS by TCRdb, which kept in-frame rearrangements only. Such tables lose some clones; where checked, under half of the loss comes from unresolved V genes, and the rest has no known cause. That table furnishes V, J and clone size, whereas the DNA furnished D and trimming. This sample lists tens of thousands of clones; 95% were detected once. Roughly 3.6% of the sample comes from the top ten.

A word on this clone: Its antigen is currently not known. The input lacks base qualities; no much larger clone sits a single base away.

Cut back by 4 bases and 5 bases, the V and J ends lie 12 bases apart. According to the germline V gene, CDR1 reads SGHDN and CDR2 reads FVKESK. The CDR3 goes from the cysteine to the phenylalanine over 15 residues. Only CDR3 DNA is held: 45 bases, read in frame from base 1. The sample comprised PBMCs. The TCR comes from a donor under 30 with latent tuberculosis or without tuberculosis infection. The chain links TRBV14 with TRBJ1-6; the D gene is not confidently resolved. The DNA reads TGTGCCAGCAGCCCCCTCGGTTTGGATAATTCACCCCTCCACTTT. This encodes CASSPLGLDNSPLHF.